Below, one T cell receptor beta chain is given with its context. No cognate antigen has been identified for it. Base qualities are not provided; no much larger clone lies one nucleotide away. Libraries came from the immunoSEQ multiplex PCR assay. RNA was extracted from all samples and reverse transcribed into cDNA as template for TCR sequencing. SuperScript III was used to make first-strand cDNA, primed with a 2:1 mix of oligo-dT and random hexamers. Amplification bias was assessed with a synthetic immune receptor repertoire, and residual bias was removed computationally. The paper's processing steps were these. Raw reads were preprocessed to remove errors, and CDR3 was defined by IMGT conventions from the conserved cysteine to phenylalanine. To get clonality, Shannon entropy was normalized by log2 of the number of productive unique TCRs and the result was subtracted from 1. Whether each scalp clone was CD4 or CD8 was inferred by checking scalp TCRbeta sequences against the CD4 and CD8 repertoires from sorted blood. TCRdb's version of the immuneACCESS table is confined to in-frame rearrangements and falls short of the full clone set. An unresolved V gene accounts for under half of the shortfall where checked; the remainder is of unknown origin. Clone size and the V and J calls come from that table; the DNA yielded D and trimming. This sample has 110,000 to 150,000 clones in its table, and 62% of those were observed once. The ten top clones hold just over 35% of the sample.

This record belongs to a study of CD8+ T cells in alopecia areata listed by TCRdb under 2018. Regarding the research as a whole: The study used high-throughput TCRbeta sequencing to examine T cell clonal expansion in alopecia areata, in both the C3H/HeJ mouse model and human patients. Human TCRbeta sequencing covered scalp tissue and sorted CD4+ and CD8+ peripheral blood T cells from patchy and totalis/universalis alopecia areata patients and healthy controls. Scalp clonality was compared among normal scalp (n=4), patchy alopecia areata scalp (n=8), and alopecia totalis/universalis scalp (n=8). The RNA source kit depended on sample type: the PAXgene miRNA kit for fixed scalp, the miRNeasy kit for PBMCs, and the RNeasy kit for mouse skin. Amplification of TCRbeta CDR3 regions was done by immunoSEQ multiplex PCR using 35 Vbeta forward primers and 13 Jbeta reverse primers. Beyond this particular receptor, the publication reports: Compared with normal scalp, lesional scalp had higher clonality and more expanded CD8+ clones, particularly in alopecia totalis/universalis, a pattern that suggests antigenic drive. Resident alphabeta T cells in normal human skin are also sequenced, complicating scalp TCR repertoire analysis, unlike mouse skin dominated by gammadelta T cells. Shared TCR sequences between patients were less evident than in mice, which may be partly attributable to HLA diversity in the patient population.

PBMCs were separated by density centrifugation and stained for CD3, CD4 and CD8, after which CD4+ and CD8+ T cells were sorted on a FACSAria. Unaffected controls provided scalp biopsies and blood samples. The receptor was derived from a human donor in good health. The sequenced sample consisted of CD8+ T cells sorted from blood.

The DNA reads TGCGCCAGCAGCTTGCGTAGCGGGAGAGGCACAGATACGCAGTATTTT. It translates to CASSLRSGRGTDTQYF. The rearrangement combines TRBV5-1 with TRBJ2-3; TRBD2 lines up with 9 middle nucleotides. From the cysteine up to the phenylalanine, the CDR3 has a length of 16 residues. Only the CDR3 region is kept as DNA, spanning 48 bases read in frame from base 1. The germline V gene yields SGHRS for CDR1 and YFSETQ for CDR2. V has 1 base trimmed and J has 1 base trimmed; junction bases matching no gene number 4.